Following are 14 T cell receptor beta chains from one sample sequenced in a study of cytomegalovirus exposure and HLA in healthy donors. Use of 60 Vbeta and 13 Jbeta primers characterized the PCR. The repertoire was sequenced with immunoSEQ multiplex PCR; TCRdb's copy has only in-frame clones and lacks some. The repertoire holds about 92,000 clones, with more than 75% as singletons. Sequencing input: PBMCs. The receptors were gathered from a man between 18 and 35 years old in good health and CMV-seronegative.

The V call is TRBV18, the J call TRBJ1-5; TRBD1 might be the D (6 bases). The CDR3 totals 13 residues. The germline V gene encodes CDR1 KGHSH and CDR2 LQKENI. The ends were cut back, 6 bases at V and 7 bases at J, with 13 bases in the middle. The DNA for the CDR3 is TGTGCCAGCTCCCAGGGGTTTCGACAGCCCCAGCATTTT. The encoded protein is CASSQGFRQPQHF.

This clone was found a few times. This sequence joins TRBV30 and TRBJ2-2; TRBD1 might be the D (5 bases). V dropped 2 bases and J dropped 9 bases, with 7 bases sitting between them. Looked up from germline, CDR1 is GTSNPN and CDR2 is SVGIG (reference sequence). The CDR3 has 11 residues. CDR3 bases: TGTGCCTGGAGTCAGGGCCGGGAGCTGTTTTTT. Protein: CAWSQGRELFF.

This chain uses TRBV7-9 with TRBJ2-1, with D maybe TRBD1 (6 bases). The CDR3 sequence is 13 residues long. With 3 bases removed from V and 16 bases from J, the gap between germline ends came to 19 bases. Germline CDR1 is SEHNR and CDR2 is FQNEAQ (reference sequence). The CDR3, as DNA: TGTGCCAGCAGCTTCACGACGTCAGGGGATCCTTTCTTC. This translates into CASSFTTSGDPFF.

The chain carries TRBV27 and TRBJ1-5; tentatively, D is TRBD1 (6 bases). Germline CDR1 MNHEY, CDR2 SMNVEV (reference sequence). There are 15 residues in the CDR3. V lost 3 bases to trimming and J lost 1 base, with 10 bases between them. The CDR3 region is CASSFQGQSNQPQHF. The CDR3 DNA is TGTGCCAGCAGTTTTCAGGGGCAAAGCAATCAGCCCCAGCATTTT.

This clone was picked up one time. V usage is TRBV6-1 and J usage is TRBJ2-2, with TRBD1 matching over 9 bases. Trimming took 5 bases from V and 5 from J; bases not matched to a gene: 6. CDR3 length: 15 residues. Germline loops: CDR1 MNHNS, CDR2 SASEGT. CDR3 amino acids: CASSPWTGVTGELFF. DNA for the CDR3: TGTGCCAGCAGTCCCTGGACAGGGGTAACCGGGGAGCTGTTTTTT.

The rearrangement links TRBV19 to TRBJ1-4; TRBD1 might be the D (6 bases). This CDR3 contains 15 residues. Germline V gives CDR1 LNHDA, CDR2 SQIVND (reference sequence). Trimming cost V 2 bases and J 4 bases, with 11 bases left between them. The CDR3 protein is CASSILRGGNEKLFF. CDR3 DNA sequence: TGTGCCAGTAGTATACTCCGAGGGGGTAATGAAAAACTGTTTTTT.

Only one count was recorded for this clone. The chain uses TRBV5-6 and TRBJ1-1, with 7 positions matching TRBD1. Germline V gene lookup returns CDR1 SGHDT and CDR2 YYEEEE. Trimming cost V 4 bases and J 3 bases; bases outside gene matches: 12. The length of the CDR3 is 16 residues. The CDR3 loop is CASSPSRRGRDTEAFF. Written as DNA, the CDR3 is TGTGCCAGCAGCCCCTCGCGGAGGGGGCGCGACACTGAAGCTTTCTTT.

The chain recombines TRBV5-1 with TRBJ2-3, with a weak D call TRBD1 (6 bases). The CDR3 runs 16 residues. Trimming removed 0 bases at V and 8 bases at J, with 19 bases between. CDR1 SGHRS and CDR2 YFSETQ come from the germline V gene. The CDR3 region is CASSLEGRTVVATQYF. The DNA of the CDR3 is TGCGCCAGCAGCTTGGAGGGGCGGACAGTAGTAGCTACGCAGTATTTT.

The CDR3 loop reads CASSYAGQMNTEAFF. CDR3 bases: TGTGCCAGCAGTTACGCGGGACAGATGAACACTGAAGCTTTCTTT. V usage is TRBV6-5 and J usage is TRBJ1-1; 7 positions agree with TRBD1. V trimming: 2 bases; J trimming: 0 bases; junction bases outside the gene matches: 3. Germline CDR1 and CDR2: MNHEY and SVGAGI. The CDR3 sequence is 15 residues long.

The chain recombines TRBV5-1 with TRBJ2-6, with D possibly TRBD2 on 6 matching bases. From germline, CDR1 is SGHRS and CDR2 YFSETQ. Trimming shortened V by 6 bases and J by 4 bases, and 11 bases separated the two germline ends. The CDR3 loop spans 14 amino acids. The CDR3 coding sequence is TGCGCCAGCACCTTAGCGGCAGGGGCCAACGTCCTGACTTTC. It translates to CASTLAAGANVLTF.

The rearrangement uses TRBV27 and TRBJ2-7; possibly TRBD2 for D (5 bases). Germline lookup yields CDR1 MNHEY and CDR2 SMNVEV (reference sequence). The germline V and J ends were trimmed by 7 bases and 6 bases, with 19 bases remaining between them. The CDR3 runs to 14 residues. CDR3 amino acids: CASTSRGTRPEQYF. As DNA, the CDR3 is TGTGCCAGCACCTCTCGAGGCACTAGGCCCGAGCAGTACTTC.

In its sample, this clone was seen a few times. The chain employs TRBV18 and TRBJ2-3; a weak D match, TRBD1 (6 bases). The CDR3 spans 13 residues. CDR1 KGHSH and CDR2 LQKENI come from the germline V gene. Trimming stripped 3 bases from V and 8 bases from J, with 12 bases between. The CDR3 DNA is TGTGCCAGCTCACCCCTGGACAGTTTTACGCAGTATTTT. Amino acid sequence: CASSPLDSFTQYF.

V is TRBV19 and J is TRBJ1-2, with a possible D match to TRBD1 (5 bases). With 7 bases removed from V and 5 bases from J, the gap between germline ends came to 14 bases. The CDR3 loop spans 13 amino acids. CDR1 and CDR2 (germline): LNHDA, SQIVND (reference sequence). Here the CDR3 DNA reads TGTGCCAGTAAACCAGGGCAGGGTTATGGCTACACCTTC. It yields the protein CASKPGQGYGYTF.

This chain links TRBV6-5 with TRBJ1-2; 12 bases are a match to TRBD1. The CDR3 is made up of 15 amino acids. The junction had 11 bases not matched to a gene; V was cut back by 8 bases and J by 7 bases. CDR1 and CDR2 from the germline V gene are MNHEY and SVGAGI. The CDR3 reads CASRDRGPGGFGYTF. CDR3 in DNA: TGTGCCAGCCGGGACAGGGGGCCGGGGGGGTTTGGCTACACCTTC.